Given below is one T cell receptor beta chain in context. The clone's antigen remains unknown. Per-base quality was not reported, and no clone a single base away is much larger than it. The CDR3 regions of human TCRbeta chains were subjected to immunosequencing. In the original analysis: Repertoire TCRs were checked for matches against a reference library of SARS-CoV-2-specific TCRs that had been generated using the MIRA antigen-specificity platform. Breadth meant the fraction of unique TCRs that were SARS-CoV-2-associated, whereas depth meant the fraction of total T cells that were SARS-CoV-2-associated. Using the MIRA data, each spike-specific TCR was assigned both to the spike region to which the TCR was reactive and to a CD4 or CD8 class. Log10-transformed breadth and depth values were compared by one-way ANOVA with Sidak's multiple comparisons tests. Sourced from immuneACCESS, this table was stored by TCRdb with only in-frame sequences that have V and J called. A share of the clones is absent; for the studies checked, an unresolved V gene accounts for under half, and the remainder has no known explanation. The V and J calls and the clone size are those of that table, but D and trimming were determined from the DNA. The sample profile shows some 150,000 clones; around 91% of them were found once. Approximately 4.8% of the sample is taken by the ten largest.

This sample stems from a study of T cell responses to AZD1222 COVID-19 vaccine (dated by TCRdb to the early 2020s). About the investigation overall: AZD1222 recipients given second doses at about 4 weeks or at about 12 weeks were pooled, since spike-specific TCR depth and breadth were not found to differ between the two schedules. A total of over 230 trial participants underwent TCR sequencing, of whom approximately 200 had received two doses of AZD1222 and about 26 had received two doses of the MenACWY control vaccine. Enrollment into the trials was organized by age into subgroups of 18-55, 56-69 and 70-plus years, and those subgroups contained approximately 160, 26 and 62 TCR-sequenced participants, respectively. What the work shows at the level of the full study, not this receptor alone: Most participants were white British and females outnumbered males, and the authors suggested that clonal diversity may have been underestimated. Epitopes outside the regions mutated in the B.1.351 and B.1.1.7 variants were reportedly recognized by nearly half of the unique spike-specific TCRs. Spike-specific TCR breadth and depth rose significantly after two AZD1222 doses compared with day 0 and with MenACWY recipients. CD4 TCRs associated with the vaccine covered the entire spike protein, and the dominant responses were in regions 160-218 and 743-854. The 56-69-year group was small, and its depth increase did not reach significance, likely because of low power. No day 14 peak-response samples were available, so repertoires were characterized only after the peak T cell response. Only a handful of AZD1222 recipients were SARS-CoV-2 seropositive at baseline, limiting conclusions about previously exposed vaccinees.

In light of the paper, this sample's time point label describes: baseline before first vaccination. Samples from vaccinated people were obtained from the UK trials COV001 and COV002, which included a single-blind randomized controlled phase 2/3 trial of AZD1222 (ChAdOx1 nCoV-19) in healthy adults. Trial participant PBMC samples were collected at day 0 and day 28 after the second dose for TCRbeta chain sequencing. This TCR was recovered from an adult in good health. Sequences were derived from peripheral blood, sampled on day 0 of AZD1222 vaccination.

The CDR3 has the sequence CASSSPGRINYGYTF. The sequenced DNA: TGTGCCAGCAGTTCCCCGGGACGGATAAACTATGGCTACACCTTC. This sequence uses TRBV28 and TRBJ1-2, and possibly TRBD1, on 5 matching bases. Taken from cysteine to phenylalanine, the CDR3 has 15 residues. Only the CDR3 portion is preserved as DNA: 45 bases, with reading frame beginning at the first base. Taken from the germline V gene, the CDR1 and CDR2 loops are MDHEN and SYDVKM. Between the V and J ends, shortened by 4 bases and 2 bases respectively, the junction contains 14 bases.